This TCR beta chain is from a study of PD-1 blockade in classical Hodgkin lymphoma (dated by TCRdb to 2019 to 2021). Background for the entire study: The study used TCR beta sequencing and CyTOF to define a peripheral blood immune signature of response to PD-1 blockade in classical Hodgkin lymphoma.

Including the terminal cysteine and phenylalanine, the CDR3 comprises 18 residues. This entry keeps only the CDR3 DNA: 54 bases, framed from base 1. V is cut by 0 bases and J by 3 bases, and the space between the germline ends is 19 bases. The germline V gene specifies SGHRS as CDR1 and YFSETQ as CDR2. Broader findings and caveats from the paper: Newly diagnosed patients were reported to have lower baseline TCR diversity than healthy donors, and relapsed/refractory patients were reported to have lower baseline TCR diversity still. The study was restricted to a single clinical trial cohort, and the causes of repertoire differences, possibly disease activity or prior therapy, were left undefined.

Of note for this clone: Its antigen is still unknown. No much larger clonotype is one base removed from it; base qualities were not supplied.

This sample's time point label indicates: newly diagnosed, previously untreated cHL patient sample. As a comparison group for the relapsed/refractory trial patients, PBMCs were sequenced from patients with newly diagnosed, previously untreated classical Hodgkin lymphoma. Peripheral blood was collected in 8 mL Vacutainer Cell Preparation Tubes, from which PBMCs were isolated by centrifugation and then cryopreserved. Genomic DNA was extracted with the Qiagen DNeasy kit from unsorted PBMCs and from negatively selected CD4+ and CD8+ fractions. Amplification of TCR beta CDR3 regions was done by immunoSEQ multiplex PCR with primers that anneal to V and J segments. Amplification bias was minimized using a synthetic immune receptor repertoire, and residual bias was removed computationally after sequencing. The authors processed their data as follows. Custom Python scripts were used to quantify repertoire diversity as the Shannon entropy index. Unsorted, CD4+ and CD8+ repertoires were analyzed separately, except for combined analyses in which CD4+ and CD8+ sequences were merged in silico. Held by TCRdb, this immuneACCESS table contains in-frame sequences only and omits some clones. Under half of the omission traces to an unresolved V gene where checked; the cause of the rest is unknown. From that table come the V and J calls and clone size; the DNA was used to work out D and trimming. Counted in this sample were fewer than 35,000 clones; 90% to 95% of them appeared once. Approximately 2.2% of the sample rests with the top ten.

The sequenced material came from peripheral blood mononuclear cells (PBMCs). The sequence joins TRBV5-1 to TRBJ2-1; the D gene is unclear. This receptor was taken from a human donor with classical Hodgkin lymphoma. The nucleotide sequence reads TGCGCCAGCAGCTTGGAGGGCAGACACCCACCCATCTACAATGAGCAGTTCTTC. The resulting protein is CASSLEGRHPPIYNEQFF.